Below, 14 T cell receptor beta chains from the same sample are listed, as sequenced in a study of blood T cell repertoires in COVID-19. Produced via immunoSEQ multiplex PCR; TCRdb's table is partial and in-frame only. This sample yields fewer than 600,000 clones, of which roughly 90% are seen a single time; 1.5% to 2% belongs to the top ten. The sample comprised PBMCs or T cells enriched from blood (not recorded which). The receptors come from a woman aged 40 to 49 who had recovered from COVID-19.

This clone showed up just once. The J gene is TRBJ1-1, the V gene TRBV7-2, with D tentatively TRBD1 (5 bases). V lost 3 bases and J 8 bases, leaving 16 bases between the germline ends. CDR3 size: 14 residues. The germline V gene encodes CDR1 SGHTA and CDR2 FQGNSA. The CDR3 bases are TGTGCCAGCAGCTTTTCGCCCAGGGTTACCGAAGCTTTCTTT. Its protein is CASSFSPRVTEAFF.

The J gene is TRBJ1-1, the V gene TRBV6-5, with D possibly being TRBD1 (5 bases). The length of the CDR3 is 15 residues. Germline loops: CDR1 MNHEY, CDR2 SVGAGI. Trimming removed 7 bases at V and 6 bases at J, with 21 bases between. The CDR3 spells CASNTIAGISAEAFF. The DNA of the CDR3 is TGTGCCAGCAACACAATCGCAGGGATTTCGGCTGAAGCTTTCTTT.

The chain links TRBV11-2 to TRBJ1-2; D uncertain. The CDR3 runs 13 residues. The V gene lost 4 bases and the J gene lost 7 bases, with 13 bases spanning the gap. Germline V gene lookup returns CDR1 SGHAT and CDR2 FQNNGV. The CDR3 DNA reads TGTGCCAGCAGCTCCCTAATGAATGCTGGCTACACCTTC. It is translated as CASSSLMNAGYTF.

The genes are TRBV19 and TRBJ1-2; a weak D match, TRBD1 (5 bases). The CDR3 has 15 residues. V was shortened by 3 bases and J by 1 base, with 12 bases between the two germline ends. Per germline, CDR1 LNHDA and CDR2 SQIVND (reference sequence). The CDR3 spells CASSMGRGSNYGYTF. DNA of the CDR3: TGTGCCAGTAGTATGGGGCGGGGGAGTAACTATGGCTACACCTTC. Drawing the rest from reference TRBV19 and TRBJ1-2, the complete variable domain is DGGITQSPKYLFRKEGQNVTLSCEQNLNHDAMYWYRQDPGQGLRLIYYSQIVNDFQKGDIAEGYSVSREKKESFPLTVTSAQKNPTAFYLCASSMGRGSNYGYTFGSGTRLTVV.

The rearrangement links TRBV19 to TRBJ2-1; D is perhaps TRBD2 (5 bases). CDR3 length: 13 amino acids. Germline V gene lookup returns CDR1 LNHDA and CDR2 SQIVND (reference sequence). Trimming took off 5 bases at V and 8 bases at J, with 13 bases between the two ends. The CDR3 spells CASSYSGYHEQFF. The DNA of the CDR3 is TGTGCCAGTAGTTACAGCGGTTACCATGAGCAGTTCTTC.

The rearrangement uses TRBV5-1 and TRBJ1-6; no reliable D call. CDR3 length: 13 amino acids. The V and J ends lost 0 bases and 11 bases respectively, with 9 bases between them. Germline assignment: CDR1 SGHRS and CDR2 YFSETQ. The CDR3 here is CASSLEARTPLHF. For the CDR3, the DNA is TGCGCCAGCAGCTTGGAGGCTAGGACACCCCTCCACTTT. Supplemented by reference TRBV5-1 and TRBJ1-6, the full variable domain reads KAGVTQTPRYLIKTRGQQVTLSCSPISGHRSVSWYQQTPGQGLQFLFEYFSETQRNKGNFPGRFSGRQFSNSRSEMNVSTLELGDSALYLCASSLEARTPLHFGNGTRLTVT.

V gene TRBV10-3 combines with J gene TRBJ1-2, with 9 bases that match TRBD1. The germline CDR1 and CDR2 sequences are ENHRY and SYGVKD. V shed 8 bases, J shed 2 bases, and the junction held 3 bases outside the gene matches. CDR3 length equals 13 residues. In DNA, the CDR3 is TGTGCCATCCTACAGGGGGCCAACTATGGCTACACCTTC. As protein: CAILQGANYGYTF.

The chain links TRBV6-5 to TRBJ2-1; the D gene is possibly TRBD2 (5 bases). The V end was cut by 6 bases, the J end by 4 bases, with 16 bases between. The V gene's germline CDR1 is MNHEY and CDR2 SVGAGI. The CDR3 is made up of 15 amino acids. CDR3 DNA: TGTGCCAGCAGGGATTTAGCGTATAATTACAATGAGCAGTTCTTC. Translated: CASRDLAYNYNEQFF.

The chain combines TRBV3-1 (or the pseudogene TRBV3-2) with TRBJ1-3, with no clear D. The CDR3 spans 16 residues. The germline CDR1 and CDR2 sequences are LGHDT and YNNKEL (reference sequence). V was cut by 0 bases and J by 3 bases, with 12 bases left in between. The CDR3 sequence: CASSQDSRGGGNTIYF. CDR3 DNA: TGTGCCAGCAGCCAAGATAGCCGGGGTGGTGGAAACACCATATATTTT.

The V gene is TRBV28, the J gene TRBJ2-5; 9 nucleotides align to TRBD1. J lost 5 bases, V lost 11 bases, and 9 bases had no gene match. The germline V gene has CDR1 MDHEN and CDR2 SYDVKM. This CDR3 comprises 13 residues. CDR3 sequence: CALGDRAPETQYF. As DNA, the CDR3 is TGTGCCCTTGGGGACAGGGCACCGGAGACCCAGTACTTC.

The chain is built from TRBV7-2 and TRBJ1-1, with a tentative D call TRBD1 (5 bases). Germline lookup yields CDR1 SGHTA and CDR2 FQGNSA. The CDR3 loop spans 14 amino acids. The V and J ends lost 1 base and 3 bases respectively, with 9 bases between them. In DNA form, the CDR3 reads TGTGCCAGCAGCTTAGAAGCGGGGGACACTGAAGCTTTCTTT. Its protein is CASSLEAGDTEAFF.

V is TRBV7-6 and J is TRBJ1-5; D might be TRBD1 (6 bases). CDR1 is SGHVS, CDR2 FNYEAQ, per germline. The CDR3 has 15 residues. The V gene lost 4 bases and the J gene lost 2 bases, with 12 bases spanning the gap. CDR3 coding DNA: TGTGCCAGCAGCTCAGGGGTGCTAGGCAATCAGCCCCAGCATTTT. It encodes CASSSGVLGNQPQHF.

The rearrangement uses TRBV9 and TRBJ2-2, with TRBD1 matching over 10 bases. The CDR3 totals 19 residues. Germline V gives CDR1 SGDLS, CDR2 YYNGEE. V lost 2 bases, J lost 4 bases, and 14 bases stayed unmatched. As DNA, the CDR3 is TGTGCCAGCAGCGTCGTCGGCGGGACAGGGGAGGAGTTCACCGGGGAGCTGTTTTTT. Its translation is CASSVVGGTGEEFTGELFF.

The chain recombines TRBV5-1 with TRBJ2-1; 11 bases fit TRBD2. The germline V gene has CDR1 SGHRS and CDR2 YFSETQ. CDR3 length: 15 residues. V was clipped by 2 bases and J by 7 bases; unmatched bases: 5. In nucleotides, the CDR3 is TGCGCCAGCAGCTTTAGCGGGAGGGCCGGGAATGAGCAGTTCTTC. Its translation is CASSFSGRAGNEQFF.